The entry below gives a single TCR beta chain sequence along with its context. Its specificity is not known. Constant-region reverse primers amplified full-length variable regions, followed by semi-nested Nested Universal Primer A PCR. MiXCR, run by TCRdb on the 5' RACE reads, gives a single entry per CDR3 protein. Of 25,000 to 40,000 distinct CDR3 sequences in the sample, roughly a quarter were seen once. CDR3 size: 15 residues. Germline values: CDR1 SGHNT, CDR2 YYREEE (reference sequence). With 4 bases removed from V and 4 bases from J, the gap between germline ends came to 17 bases. Study-wide results and limits: The TCR gene usage of tumor memory CD4+ T cells clustered together with blood and lymph node memory CD4+ cells and with lymph node naive CD4+ cells. Tumor-infiltrating Treg TCR alpha and beta sequences overlapped most with tumor naive CD4+ T cells, then blood naive.

The memory fraction was CD4+CD45RO+CD25- cells. The TCR comes from a female donor with breast cancer. Specimen: memory CD4+ T cells sorted from blood. As to subset: memory CD4+ T cells, CD4+CD45RO+CD25-. This chain uses TRBV5-4 with TRBJ1-2, with D maybe TRBD1 (5 bases). The chain's CDR3 is CASSVGPTEGYGYTF. The DNA for the CDR3 is TGTGCCAGCAGCGTGGGACCCACGGAGGGCTATGGCTACACCTTC.